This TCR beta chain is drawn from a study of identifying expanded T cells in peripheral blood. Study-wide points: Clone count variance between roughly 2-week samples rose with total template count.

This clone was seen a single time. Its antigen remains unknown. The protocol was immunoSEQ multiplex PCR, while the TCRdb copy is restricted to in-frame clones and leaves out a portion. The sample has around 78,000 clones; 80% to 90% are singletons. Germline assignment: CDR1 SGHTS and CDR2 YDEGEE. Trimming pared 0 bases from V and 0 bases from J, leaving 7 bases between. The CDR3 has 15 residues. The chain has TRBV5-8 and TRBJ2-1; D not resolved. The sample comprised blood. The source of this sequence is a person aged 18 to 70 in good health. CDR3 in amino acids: CASSLVQSSYNEQFF. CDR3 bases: TGTGCCAGCAGCTTGGTGCAGAGCTCCTACAATGAGCAGTTCTTC. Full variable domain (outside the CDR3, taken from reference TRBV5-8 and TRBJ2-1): EAGVTQSPTHLIKTRGQQATLRCSPISGHTSVYWYQQALGLGLQFLLWYDEGEERNRGNFPPRFSGRQFPNYSSELNVNALELEDSALYLCASSLVQSSYNEQFFGPGTRLTVL.